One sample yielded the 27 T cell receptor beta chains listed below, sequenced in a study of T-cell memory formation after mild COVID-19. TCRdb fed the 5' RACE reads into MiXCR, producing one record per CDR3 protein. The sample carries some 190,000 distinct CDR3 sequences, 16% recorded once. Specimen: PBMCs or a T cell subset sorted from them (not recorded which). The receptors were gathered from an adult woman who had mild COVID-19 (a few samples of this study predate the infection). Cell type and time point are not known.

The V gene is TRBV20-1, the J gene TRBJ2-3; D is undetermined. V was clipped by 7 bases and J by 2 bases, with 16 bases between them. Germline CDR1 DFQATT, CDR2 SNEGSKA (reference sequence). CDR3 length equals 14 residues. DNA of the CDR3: TGCAGTGGAACCGCGAACACTCACACAGATACGCAGTATTTT. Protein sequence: CSGTANTHTDTQYF.

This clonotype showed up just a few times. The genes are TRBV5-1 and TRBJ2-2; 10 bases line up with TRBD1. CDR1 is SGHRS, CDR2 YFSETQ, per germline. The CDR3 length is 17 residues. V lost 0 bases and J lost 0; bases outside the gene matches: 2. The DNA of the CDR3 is TGCGCCAGCAGCTTGGCGGGACAGGGGACGAACACCGGGGAGCTGTTTTTT. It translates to CASSLAGQGTNTGELFF.

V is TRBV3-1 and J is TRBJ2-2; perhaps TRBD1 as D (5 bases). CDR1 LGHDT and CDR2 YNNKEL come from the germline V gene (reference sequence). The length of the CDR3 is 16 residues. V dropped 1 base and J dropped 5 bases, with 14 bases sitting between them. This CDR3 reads CASSQGRAGWTGELFF. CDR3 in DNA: TGTGCCAGCAGCCAAGGTCGGGCAGGGTGGACCGGGGAGCTGTTTTTT.

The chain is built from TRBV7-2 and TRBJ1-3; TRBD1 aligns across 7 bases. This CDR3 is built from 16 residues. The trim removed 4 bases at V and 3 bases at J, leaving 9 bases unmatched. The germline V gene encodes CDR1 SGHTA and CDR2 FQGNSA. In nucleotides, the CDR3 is TGTGCCAGCAGCTACCAAGGGGGGACAGTTGGAAACACCATATATTTT. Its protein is CASSYQGGTVGNTIYF.

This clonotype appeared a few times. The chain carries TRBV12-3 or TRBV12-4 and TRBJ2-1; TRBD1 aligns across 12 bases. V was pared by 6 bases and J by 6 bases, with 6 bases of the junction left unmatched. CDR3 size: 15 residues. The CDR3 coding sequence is TGTGCCAGCAGCCTACGGGACAGGGGGCTCAATGAGCAGTTCTTC. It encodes CASSLRDRGLNEQFF.

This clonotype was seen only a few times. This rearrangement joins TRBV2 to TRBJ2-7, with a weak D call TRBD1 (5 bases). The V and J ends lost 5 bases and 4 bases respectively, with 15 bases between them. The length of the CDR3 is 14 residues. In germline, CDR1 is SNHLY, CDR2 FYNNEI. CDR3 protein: CASSLSGFGYEQYF. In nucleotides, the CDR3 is TGTGCCAGCAGTTTATCAGGGTTCGGGTACGAGCAGTACTTC. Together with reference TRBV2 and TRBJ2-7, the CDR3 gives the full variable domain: EPEVTQTPSHQVTQMGQEVILRCVPISNHLYFYWYRQILGQKVEFLVSFYNNEISEKSEIFDDQFSVERPDGSNFTLKIRSTKLEDSAMYFCASSLSGFGYEQYFGPGTRLTVT.

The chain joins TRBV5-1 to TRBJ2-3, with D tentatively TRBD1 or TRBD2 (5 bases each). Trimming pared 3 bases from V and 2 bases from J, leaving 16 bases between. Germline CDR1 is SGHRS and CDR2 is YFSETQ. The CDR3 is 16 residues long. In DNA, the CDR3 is TGCGCCAGCAGCTGGGACCCAACAGTAGCCACAGATACGCAGTATTTT. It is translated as CASSWDPTVATDTQYF.

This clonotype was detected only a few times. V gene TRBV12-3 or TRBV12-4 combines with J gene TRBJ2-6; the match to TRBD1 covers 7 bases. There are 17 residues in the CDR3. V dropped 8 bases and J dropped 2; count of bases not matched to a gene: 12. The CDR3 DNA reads TGTGCCAGCGTCCTGGGCAGGGGGATGACTGGGGCCAACGTCCTGACTTTC. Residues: CASVLGRGMTGANVLTF.

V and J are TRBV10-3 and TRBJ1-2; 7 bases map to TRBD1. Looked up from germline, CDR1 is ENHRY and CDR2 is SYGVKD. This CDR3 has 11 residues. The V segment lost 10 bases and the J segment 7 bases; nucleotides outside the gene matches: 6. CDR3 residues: CATWNRGGYTF. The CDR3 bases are TGTGCCACCTGGAACAGGGGTGGCTACACCTTC.

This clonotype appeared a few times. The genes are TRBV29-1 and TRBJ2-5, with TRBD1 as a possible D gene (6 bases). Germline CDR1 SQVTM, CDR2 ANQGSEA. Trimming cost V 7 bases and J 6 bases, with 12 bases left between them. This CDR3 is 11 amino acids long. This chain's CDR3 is CSGWTEKTQYF. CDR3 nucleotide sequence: TGCAGCGGGTGGACAGAGAAGACCCAGTACTTC.

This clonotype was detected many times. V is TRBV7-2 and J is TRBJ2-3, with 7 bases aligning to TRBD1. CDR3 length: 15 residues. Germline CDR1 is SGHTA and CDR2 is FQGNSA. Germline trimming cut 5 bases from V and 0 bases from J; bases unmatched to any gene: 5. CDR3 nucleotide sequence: TGTGCCAGCAGCCTTGGACAGGTTAGCACAGATACGCAGTATTTT. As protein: CASSLGQVSTDTQYF. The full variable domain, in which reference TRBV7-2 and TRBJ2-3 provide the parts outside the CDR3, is GAGVSQSPSNKVTEKGKDVELRCDPISGHTALYWYRQSLGQGLEFLIYFQGNSAPDKSGLPSDRFSAERTGGSVSTLTIQRTQQEDSAVYLCASSLGQVSTDTQYFGPGTRLTVL.

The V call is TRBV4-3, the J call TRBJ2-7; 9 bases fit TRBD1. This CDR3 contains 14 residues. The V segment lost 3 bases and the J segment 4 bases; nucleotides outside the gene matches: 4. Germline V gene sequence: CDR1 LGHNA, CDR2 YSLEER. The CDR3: CASSHDRGRYEQYF. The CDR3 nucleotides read TGCGCCAGCAGCCACGACAGGGGGAGATACGAGCAGTACTTC.

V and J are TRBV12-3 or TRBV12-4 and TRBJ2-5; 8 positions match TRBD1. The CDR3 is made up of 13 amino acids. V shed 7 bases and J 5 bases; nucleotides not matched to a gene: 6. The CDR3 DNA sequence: TGTGCCAGCATTAGACAGGGGAGTGAGACCCAGTACTTC. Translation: CASIRQGSETQYF.

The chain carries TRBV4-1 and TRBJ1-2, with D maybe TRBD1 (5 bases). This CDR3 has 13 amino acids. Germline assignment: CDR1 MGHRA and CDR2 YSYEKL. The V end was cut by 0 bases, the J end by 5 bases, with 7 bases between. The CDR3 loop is CASSQDEGYGYTF. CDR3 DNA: TGCGCCAGCAGCCAAGATGAGGGGTATGGCTACACCTTC.

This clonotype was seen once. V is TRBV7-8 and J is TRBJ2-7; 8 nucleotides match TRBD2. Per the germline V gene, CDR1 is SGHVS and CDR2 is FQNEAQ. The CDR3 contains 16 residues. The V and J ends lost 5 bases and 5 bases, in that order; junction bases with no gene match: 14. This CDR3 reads CASSTRLAGSRDEQYF. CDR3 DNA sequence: TGTGCCAGCAGCACCAGATTAGCGGGATCTCGTGACGAGCAGTACTTC.

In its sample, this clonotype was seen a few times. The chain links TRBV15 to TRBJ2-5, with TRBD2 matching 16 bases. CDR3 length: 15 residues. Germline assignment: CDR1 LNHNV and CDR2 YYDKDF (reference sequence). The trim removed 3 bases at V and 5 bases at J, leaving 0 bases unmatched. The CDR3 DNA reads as TGTGCCACCAGCAGGGGACTAGCGGGAGGGGAGACCCAGTACTTC. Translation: CATSRGLAGGETQYF.

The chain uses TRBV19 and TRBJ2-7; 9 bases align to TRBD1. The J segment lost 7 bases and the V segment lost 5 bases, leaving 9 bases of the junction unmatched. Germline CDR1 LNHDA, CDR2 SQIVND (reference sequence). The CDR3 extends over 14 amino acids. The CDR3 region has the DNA TGTGCCAGTAGTCAGGACAGGGGACTACGAGAGCAGTACTTC. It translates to CASSQDRGLREQYF.

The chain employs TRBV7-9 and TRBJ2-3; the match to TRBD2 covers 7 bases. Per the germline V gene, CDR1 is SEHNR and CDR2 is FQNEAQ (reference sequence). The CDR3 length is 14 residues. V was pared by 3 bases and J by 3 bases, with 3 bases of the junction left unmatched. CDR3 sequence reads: CASSFSGKTDTQYF. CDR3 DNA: TGTGCCAGCAGCTTCAGCGGGAAAACAGATACGCAGTATTTT.

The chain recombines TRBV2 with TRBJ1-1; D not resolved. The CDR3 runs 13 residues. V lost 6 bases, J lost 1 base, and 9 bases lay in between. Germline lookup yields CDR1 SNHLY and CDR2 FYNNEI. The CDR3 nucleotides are TGTGCCAGCAGGGGCGGCGAGAACACTGAAGCTTTCTTT. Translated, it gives CASRGGENTEAFF.

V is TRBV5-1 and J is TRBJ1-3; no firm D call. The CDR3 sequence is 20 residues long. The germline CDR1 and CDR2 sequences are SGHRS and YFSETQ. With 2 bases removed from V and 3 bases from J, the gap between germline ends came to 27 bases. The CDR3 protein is CASSFGWALPGVGSGNTIYF. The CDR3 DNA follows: TGCGCCAGCAGCTTCGGTTGGGCCCTTCCCGGAGTTGGAAGTGGAAACACCATATATTTT.

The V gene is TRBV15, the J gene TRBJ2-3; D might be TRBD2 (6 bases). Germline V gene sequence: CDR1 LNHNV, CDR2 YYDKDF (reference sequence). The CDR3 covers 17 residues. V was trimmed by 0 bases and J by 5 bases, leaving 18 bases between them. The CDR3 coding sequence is TGTGCCACCAGCAGAGACCTTCCCGGCGGAGGGGTAGATACGCAGTATTTT. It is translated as CATSRDLPGGGVDTQYF.

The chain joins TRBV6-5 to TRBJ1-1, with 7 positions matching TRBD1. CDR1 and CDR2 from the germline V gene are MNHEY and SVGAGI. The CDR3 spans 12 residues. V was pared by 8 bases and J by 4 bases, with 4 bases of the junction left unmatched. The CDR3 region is CASGDRATEAFF. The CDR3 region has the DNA TGTGCCAGCGGTGACAGGGCCACTGAAGCTTTCTTT.

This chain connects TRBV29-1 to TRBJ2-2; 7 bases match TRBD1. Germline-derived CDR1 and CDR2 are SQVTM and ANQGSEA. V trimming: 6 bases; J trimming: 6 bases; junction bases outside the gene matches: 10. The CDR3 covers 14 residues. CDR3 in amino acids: CSVQGSGQAGELFF. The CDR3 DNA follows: TGCAGCGTGCAGGGGAGCGGACAGGCCGGGGAGCTGTTTTTT.

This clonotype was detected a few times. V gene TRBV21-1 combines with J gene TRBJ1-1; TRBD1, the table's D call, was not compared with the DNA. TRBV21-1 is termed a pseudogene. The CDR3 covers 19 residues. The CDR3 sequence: CASSKDNSTGDLPNTEAFF. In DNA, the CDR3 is TGTGCCAGCAGCAAAGACAACAGCACGGGGGATCTCCCGAACACTGAAGCTTTCTTT.

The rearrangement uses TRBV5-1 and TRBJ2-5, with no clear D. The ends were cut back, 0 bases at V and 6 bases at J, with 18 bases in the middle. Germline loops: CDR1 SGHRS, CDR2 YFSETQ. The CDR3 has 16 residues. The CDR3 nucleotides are TGCGCCAGCAGCTTGGCCGAACTCCCGGTAGGGAAGACCCAGTACTTC. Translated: CASSLAELPVGKTQYF. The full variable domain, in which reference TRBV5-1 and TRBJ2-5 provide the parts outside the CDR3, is KAGVTQTPRYLIKTRGQQVTLSCSPISGHRSVSWYQQTPGQGLQFLFEYFSETQRNKGNFPGRFSGRQFSNSRSEMNVSTLELGDSALYLCASSLAELPVGKTQYFGPGTRLLVL.

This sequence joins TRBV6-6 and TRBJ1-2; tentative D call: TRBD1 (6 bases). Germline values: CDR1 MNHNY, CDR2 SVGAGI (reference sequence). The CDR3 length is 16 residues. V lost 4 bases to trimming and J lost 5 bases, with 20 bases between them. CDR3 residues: CASSSRHPQGGYGYTF. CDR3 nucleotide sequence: TGTGCCAGCAGTTCACGGCACCCACAGGGTGGATATGGCTACACCTTC.

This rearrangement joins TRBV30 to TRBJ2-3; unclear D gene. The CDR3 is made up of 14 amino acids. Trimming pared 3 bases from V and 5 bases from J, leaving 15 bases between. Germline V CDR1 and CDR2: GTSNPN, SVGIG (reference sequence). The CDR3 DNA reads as TGTGCCTGGAGACGACCCGCGTCGGGAGATACGCAGTATTTT. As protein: CAWRRPASGDTQYF.